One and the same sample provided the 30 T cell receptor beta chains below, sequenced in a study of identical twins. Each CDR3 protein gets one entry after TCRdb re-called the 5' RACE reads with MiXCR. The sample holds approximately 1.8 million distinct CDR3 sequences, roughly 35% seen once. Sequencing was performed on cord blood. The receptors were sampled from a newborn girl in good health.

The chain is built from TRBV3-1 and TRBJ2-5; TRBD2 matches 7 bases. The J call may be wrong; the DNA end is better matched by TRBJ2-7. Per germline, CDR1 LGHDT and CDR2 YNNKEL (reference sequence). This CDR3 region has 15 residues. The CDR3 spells CASSHRLAGANEQYF. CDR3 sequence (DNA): TGTGCCAGCAGCCACCGACTAGCCGGAGCGAACGAGCAGTACTTC.

The CDR3 loop reads CASMQGGNTEAFF. CDR3 DNA sequence: TGTGCCAGCATGCAGGGGGGGAACACTGAAGCTTTCTTT. This chain uses TRBV25-1 with TRBJ1-1, with TRBD1 matching over 7 bases. The CDR3 covers 13 residues. Germline lookup yields CDR1 MGHDK and CDR2 SYGVNS. V was pared by 7 bases and J by 1 base, with 3 bases of the junction left unmatched.

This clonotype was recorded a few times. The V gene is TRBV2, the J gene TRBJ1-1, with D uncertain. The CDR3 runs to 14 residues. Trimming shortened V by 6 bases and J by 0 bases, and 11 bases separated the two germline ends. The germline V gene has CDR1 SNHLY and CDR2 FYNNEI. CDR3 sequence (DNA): TGTGCCAGCAGAGGACGGAGGATGAACACTGAAGCTTTCTTT. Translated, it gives CASRGRRMNTEAFF.

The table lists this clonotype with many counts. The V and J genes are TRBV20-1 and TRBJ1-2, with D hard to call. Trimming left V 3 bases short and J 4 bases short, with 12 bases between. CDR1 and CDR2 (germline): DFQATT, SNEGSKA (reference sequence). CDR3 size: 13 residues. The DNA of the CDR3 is TGCAGTGCTAGTAAAGCCAGAATCTATGGCTACACCTTC. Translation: CSASKARIYGYTF.

This chain's CDR3 is CASSLTGTGRREQFF. CDR3 sequence (DNA): TGTGCCAGCAGCTTAACCGGGACAGGAAGAAGGGAGCAGTTCTTC. The chain joins TRBV7-2 to TRBJ2-1; 8 positions match TRBD1. The CDR3 contains 15 residues. Germline assignment: CDR1 SGHTA and CDR2 FQGNSA. After removal of 2 bases from V and 10 bases from J, the junction contained 10 bases not matched to a gene. The variable domain in full, completed from reference TRBV7-2 and TRBJ2-1, reads GAGVSQSPSNKVTEKGKDVELRCDPISGHTALYWYRQSLGQGLEFLIYFQGNSAPDKSGLPSDRFSAERTGGSVSTLTIQRTQQEDSAVYLCASSLTGTGRREQFFGPGTRLTVL.

Here the CDR3 DNA reads TGTGCCAGCAGCTTCTCTCTAGCGGGGGTTCTCCACAATGAGCAGTTCTTC. It codes for CASSFSLAGVLHNEQFF. The chain joins TRBV3-1 to TRBJ2-1; 10 nucleotides align to TRBD2. Unmatched junction bases numbered 12, after V lost 5 bases and J lost 5 bases. Germline V lookup: CDR1 LGHDT, CDR2 YNNKEL (reference sequence). The CDR3 totals 17 residues.

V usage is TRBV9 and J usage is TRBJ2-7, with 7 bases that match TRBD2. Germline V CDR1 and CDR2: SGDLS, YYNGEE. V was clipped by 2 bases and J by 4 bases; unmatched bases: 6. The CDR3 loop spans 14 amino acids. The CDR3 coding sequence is TGTGCCAGCAGCGTCGGGGGTAGCGGGTACGAGCAGTACTTC. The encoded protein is CASSVGGSGYEQYF. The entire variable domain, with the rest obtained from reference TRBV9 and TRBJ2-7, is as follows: DSGVTQTPKHLITATGQRVTLRCSPRSGDLSVYWYQQSLDQGLQFLIQYYNGEERAKGNILERFSAQQFPDLHSELNLSSLELGDSALYFCASSVGGSGYEQYFGPGTRLTVT.

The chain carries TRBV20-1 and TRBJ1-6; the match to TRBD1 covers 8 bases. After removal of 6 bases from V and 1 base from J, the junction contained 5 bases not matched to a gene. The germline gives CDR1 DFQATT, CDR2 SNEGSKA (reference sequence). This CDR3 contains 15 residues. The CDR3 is CSAKHRGSYNSPLHF. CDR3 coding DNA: TGCAGTGCCAAACACAGGGGGTCCTATAATTCACCCCTCCACTTT.

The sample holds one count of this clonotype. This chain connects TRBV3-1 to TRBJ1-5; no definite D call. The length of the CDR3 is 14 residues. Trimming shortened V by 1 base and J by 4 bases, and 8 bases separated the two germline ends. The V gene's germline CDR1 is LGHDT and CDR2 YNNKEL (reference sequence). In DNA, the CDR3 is TGTGCCAGCAGCCAAGGAACGTGGAATCAGCCCCAGCATTTT. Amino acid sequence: CASSQGTWNQPQHF.

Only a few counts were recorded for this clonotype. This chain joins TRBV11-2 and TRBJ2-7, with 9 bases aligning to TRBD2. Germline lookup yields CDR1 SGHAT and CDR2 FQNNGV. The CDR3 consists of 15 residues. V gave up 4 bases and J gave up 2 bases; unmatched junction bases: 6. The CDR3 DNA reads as TGTGCCAGCAGCTCAGTAGCGGGGGTGCCCTACGAGCAGTACTTC. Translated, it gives CASSSVAGVPYEQYF.

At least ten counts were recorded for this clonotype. The CDR3 nucleotides read TGTGCCAGCAGCCACCGGGAGGATACGCAGTATTTT. The encoded protein is CASSHREDTQYF. The chain carries TRBV6-6 and TRBJ2-3; TRBD2 is a possible D gene (6 bases). The V gene lost 6 bases and the J gene lost 6 bases, with 10 bases spanning the gap. The germline V gene has CDR1 MNHNY and CDR2 SVGAGI (reference sequence). This CDR3 comprises 12 residues.

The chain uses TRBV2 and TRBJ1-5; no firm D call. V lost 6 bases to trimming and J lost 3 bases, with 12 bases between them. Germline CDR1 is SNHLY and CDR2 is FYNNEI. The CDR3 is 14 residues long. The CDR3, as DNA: TGTGCCAGCAGCACGACGGGTTACAATCAGCCCCAGCATTTT. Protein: CASSTTGYNQPQHF.

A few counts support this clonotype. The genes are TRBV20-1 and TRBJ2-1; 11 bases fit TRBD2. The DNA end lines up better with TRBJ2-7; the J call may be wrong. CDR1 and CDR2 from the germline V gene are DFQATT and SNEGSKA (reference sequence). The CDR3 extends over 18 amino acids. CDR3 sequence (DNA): TGCAGTGCTCCTTCGACTAGCGGGACACCCCGGTTCTACAATGAGCAGTACTTC. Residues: CSAPSTSGTPRFYNEQYF.

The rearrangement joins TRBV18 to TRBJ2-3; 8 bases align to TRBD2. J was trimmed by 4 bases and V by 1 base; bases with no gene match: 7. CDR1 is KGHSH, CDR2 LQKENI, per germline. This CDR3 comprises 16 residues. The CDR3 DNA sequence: TGTGCCAGCTCACCACTCCCTACGGGGGGGCCAGATACGCAGTATTTT. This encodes CASSPLPTGGPDTQYF.

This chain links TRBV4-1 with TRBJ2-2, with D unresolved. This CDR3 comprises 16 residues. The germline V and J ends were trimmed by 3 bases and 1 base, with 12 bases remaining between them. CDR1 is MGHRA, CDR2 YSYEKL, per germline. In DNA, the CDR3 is TGCGCCAGCAGCCACAAACACACTCGGAACACCGGGGAGCTGTTTTTT. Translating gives CASSHKHTRNTGELFF.

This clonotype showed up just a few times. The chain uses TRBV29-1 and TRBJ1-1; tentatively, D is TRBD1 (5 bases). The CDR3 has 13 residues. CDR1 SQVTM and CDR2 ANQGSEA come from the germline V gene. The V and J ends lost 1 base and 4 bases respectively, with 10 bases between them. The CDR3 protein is CSVEVKRGTEAFF. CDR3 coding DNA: TGCAGCGTTGAAGTGAAGAGGGGCACTGAAGCTTTCTTT.

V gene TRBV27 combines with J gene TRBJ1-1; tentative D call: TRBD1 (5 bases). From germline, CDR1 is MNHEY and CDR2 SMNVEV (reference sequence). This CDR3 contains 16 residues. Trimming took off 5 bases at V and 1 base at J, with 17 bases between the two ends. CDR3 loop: CASSTPSDGANTEAFF. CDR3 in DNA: TGTGCCAGCAGTACCCCCAGCGACGGGGCGAACACTGAAGCTTTCTTT.

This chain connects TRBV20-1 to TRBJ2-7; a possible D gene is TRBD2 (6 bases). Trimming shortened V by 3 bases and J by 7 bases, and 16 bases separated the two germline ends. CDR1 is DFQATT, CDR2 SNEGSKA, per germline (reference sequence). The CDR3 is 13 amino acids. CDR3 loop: CSASHPRGWEQYF. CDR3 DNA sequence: TGCAGTGCTAGTCACCCCCGGGGGTGGGAGCAGTACTTC.

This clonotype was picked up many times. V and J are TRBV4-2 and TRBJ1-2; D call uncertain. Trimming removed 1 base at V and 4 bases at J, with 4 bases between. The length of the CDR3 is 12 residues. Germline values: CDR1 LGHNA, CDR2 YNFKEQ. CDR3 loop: CASSQVPYGYTF. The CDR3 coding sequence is TGTGCCAGCAGCCAAGTCCCCTATGGCTACACCTTC.

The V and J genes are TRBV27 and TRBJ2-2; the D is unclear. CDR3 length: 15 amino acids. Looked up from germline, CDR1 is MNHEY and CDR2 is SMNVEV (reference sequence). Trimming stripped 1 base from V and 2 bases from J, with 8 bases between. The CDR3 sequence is CASSLWAVNTGELFF. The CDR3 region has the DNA TGTGCCAGCAGTTTATGGGCGGTCAACACCGGGGAGCTGTTTTTT.

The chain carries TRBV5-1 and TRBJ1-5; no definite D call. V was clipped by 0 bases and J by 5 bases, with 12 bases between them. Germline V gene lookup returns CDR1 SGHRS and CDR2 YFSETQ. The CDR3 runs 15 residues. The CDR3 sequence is CASSLEHPAYQPQHF. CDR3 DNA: TGCGCCAGCAGCTTGGAGCATCCCGCATATCAGCCCCAGCATTTT.

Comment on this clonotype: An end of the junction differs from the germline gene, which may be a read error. The DNA of the CDR3 is TGCGCCAGCAGCCCAAGCGGGAGGACAGATACGCGGTATTTT. It is translated as CASSPSGRTDTRYF. This chain links TRBV5-1 with TRBJ2-3; 9 nucleotides match TRBD2. This CDR3 is built from 14 residues. Germline CDR1 SGHRS, CDR2 YFSETQ.

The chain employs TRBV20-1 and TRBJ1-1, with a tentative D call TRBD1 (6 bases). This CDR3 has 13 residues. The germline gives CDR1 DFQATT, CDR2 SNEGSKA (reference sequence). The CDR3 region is CSPGVDSGSEAFF. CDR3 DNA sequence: TGCAGCCCAGGGGTGGACTCCGGGTCTGAAGCTTTCTTT.

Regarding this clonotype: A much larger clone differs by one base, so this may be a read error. The DNA of the CDR3 is TGTACCAGCAGGGACAGGGGCAATGAAAAACTGTTTTTT. It specifies CTSRDRGNEKLFF. V and J are TRBV7-9 and TRBJ1-4; 10 bases are shared with TRBD1. The CDR3 is 13 amino acids. The germline gives CDR1 SEHNR, CDR2 FQNEAQ (reference sequence).

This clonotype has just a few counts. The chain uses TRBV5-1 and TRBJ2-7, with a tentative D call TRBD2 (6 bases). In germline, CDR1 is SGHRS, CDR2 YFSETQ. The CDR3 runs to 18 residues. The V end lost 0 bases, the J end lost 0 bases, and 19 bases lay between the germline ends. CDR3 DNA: TGCGCCAGCAGCTTGGCCCCCGAGGACTACATGGACTCCTACGAGCAGTACTTC. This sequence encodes CASSLAPEDYMDSYEQYF.

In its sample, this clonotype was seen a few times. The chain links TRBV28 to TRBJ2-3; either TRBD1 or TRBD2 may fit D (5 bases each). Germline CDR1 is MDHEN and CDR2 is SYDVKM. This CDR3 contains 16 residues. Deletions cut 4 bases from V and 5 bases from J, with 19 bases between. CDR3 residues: CASSYPSTEGGDTQYF. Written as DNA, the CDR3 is TGTGCCAGCAGTTACCCATCGACAGAAGGAGGAGATACGCAGTATTTT.

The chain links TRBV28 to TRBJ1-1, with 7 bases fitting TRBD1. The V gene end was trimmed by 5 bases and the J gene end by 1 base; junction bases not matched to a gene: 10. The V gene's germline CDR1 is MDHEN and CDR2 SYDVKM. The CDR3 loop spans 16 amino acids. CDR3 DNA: TGTGCCAGCAGTCCTGCCTCCGGGACAGCGAACACTGAAGCTTTCTTT. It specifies CASSPASGTANTEAFF.

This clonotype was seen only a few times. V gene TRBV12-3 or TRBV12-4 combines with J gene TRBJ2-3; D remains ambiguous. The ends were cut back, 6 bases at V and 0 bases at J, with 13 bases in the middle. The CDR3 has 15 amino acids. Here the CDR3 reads CASRRLVTSTDTQYF. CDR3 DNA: TGTGCCAGCAGGAGACTGGTGACTAGCACAGATACGCAGTATTTT.

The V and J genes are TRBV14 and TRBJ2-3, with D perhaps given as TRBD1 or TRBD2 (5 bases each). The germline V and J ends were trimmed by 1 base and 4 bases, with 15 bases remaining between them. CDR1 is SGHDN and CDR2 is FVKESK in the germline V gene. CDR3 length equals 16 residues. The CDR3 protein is CASSQGLGTAPDTQYF. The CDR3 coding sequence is TGTGCCAGCAGCCAAGGTCTTGGGACGGCTCCAGATACGCAGTATTTT.

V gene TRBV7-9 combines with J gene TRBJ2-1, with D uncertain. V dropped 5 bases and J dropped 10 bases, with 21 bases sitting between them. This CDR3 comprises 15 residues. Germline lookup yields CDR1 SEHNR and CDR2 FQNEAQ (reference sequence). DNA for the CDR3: TGTGCCAGCAGCATAGGGCCCGCATTTTCTGGGGAGCAGTTCTTC. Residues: CASSIGPAFSGEQFF.